This T cell receptor (beta chain) was sequenced in a study of OX40 agonist ivuxolimab in advanced cancers. About the research overall: Three partial responders included one hepatocellular carcinoma patient and two cutaneous melanoma patients.

Germline loops: CDR1 GTSNPN, CDR2 SVGIG (reference sequence). This CDR3 region has 15 residues. Trimming left V 0 bases short and J 4 bases short, with 15 bases between. Libraries were prepared by immunoSEQ multiplex PCR; TCRdb keeps only in-frame clonotypes and omits some of them. The sample yields roughly 93,000 clones, approximately 80% seen once. Sequenced here: CD4+ or CD8+ T cells sorted from blood, sampled in a trial of the OX40 agonist ivuxolimab. The sequence was obtained from an adult with an advanced solid tumor such as melanoma, head and neck, liver or kidney cancer. The V gene is TRBV30, the J gene TRBJ1-2; TRBD1 is a possible D gene (5 bases). The chain's CDR3 is CAWSVPSTGAYGYTF. DNA of the CDR3: TGTGCCTGGAGTGTACCCAGTACCGGGGCCTATGGCTACACCTTC.